The 21 T cell receptor beta chains presented below share a single source sample, sequenced in a study of identical twins. TCRdb itself ran the 5' RACE reads through MiXCR, one entry per CDR3 protein. The table shows under 300,000 distinct CDR3 sequences, with more than 9.5% occurring only once. These sequences were also reported in another study, on yellow fever vaccine responses in identical twins.

Sequencing was done on a sample of memory (CD45RO+) T cells sorted from blood. The receptors here all came from a woman in her late teens or twenties in good health.

This clonotype came up a few times. This rearrangement joins TRBV18 to TRBJ2-3, with D possibly matching TRBD1 (6 bases). The CDR3 is 16 residues long. The germline V gene encodes CDR1 KGHSH and CDR2 LQKENI. Trimming removed 3 bases at V and 3 bases at J, with 16 bases between. The CDR3 is CASSPPGTLGTDTQYF. CDR3 in DNA: TGTGCCAGCTCACCCCCCGGGACACTTGGAACAGATACGCAGTATTTT. Full variable domain (outside the CDR3, taken from reference TRBV18 and TRBJ2-3): NAGVMQNPRHLVRRRGQEARLRCSPMKGHSHVYWYRQLPEEGLKFMVYLQKENIIDESGMPKERFSAEFPKEGPSILRIQQVVRGDSAAYFCASSPPGTLGTDTQYFGPGTRLTVL.

This clonotype was detected many times. The CDR3 spells CASSLSHRTDTQYF. The CDR3 coding sequence is TGTGCCAGCAGTTTATCCCATCGGACAGATACGCAGTATTTT. The chain is built from TRBV6-5 and TRBJ2-3; D is uncertain. Germline CDR1 and CDR2: MNHEY and SVGAGI. The CDR3 length is 14 residues. Trimming stripped 4 bases from V and 3 bases from J, with 11 bases between.

The chain uses TRBV20-1 and TRBJ2-7, with a tentative D call TRBD1 (6 bases). V was shortened by 6 bases and J by 8 bases, with 23 bases between the two germline ends. CDR1 is DFQATT and CDR2 is SNEGSKA in the germline V gene (reference sequence). This CDR3 has 14 residues. CDR3 protein: CSAPRPGAQRKQYF. For the CDR3, the DNA is TGCAGTGCGCCAAGACCAGGGGCGCAACGGAAGCAGTACTTC.

The rearrangement uses TRBV29-1 and TRBJ2-5; D ambiguous. V lost 6 bases and J 0 bases, leaving 11 bases between the germline ends. This CDR3 contains 13 residues. CDR1 is SQVTM and CDR2 is ANQGSEA in the germline V gene. This CDR3 reads CSVETLDQETQYF. The CDR3 DNA reads TGCAGCGTCGAAACATTAGACCAAGAGACCCAGTACTTC.

This clonotype was seen at least ten times. The rearrangement joins TRBV4-3 to TRBJ1-5; no firm D call. CDR1 is LGHNA, CDR2 YSLEER, per germline. This CDR3 has 13 residues. The germline V and J ends were trimmed by 5 bases and 7 bases, with 12 bases remaining between them. CDR3 coding DNA: TGCGCCAGCAGCTTCGGGTTGGGGCAGCCCCAGCATTTT. Its protein product is CASSFGLGQPQHF.

Ten or more counts support this clonotype. V gene TRBV27 combines with J gene TRBJ2-2, with D possibly TRBD1 on 6 matching bases. CDR1 and CDR2 (germline): MNHEY, SMNVEV (reference sequence). V gave up 0 bases and J gave up 5 bases, with 16 bases separating them. The CDR3 sequence is 17 residues long. CDR3 in DNA: TGTGCCAGCAGTTTATCGATGTTGGGGGCCCTTACCGGGGAGCTGTTTTTT. Protein: CASSLSMLGALTGELFF.

V usage is TRBV20-1 and J usage is TRBJ2-1; 10 nucleotides agree with TRBD2. Germline CDR1 DFQATT, CDR2 SNEGSKA (reference sequence). This CDR3 is built from 17 residues. J gave up 7 bases and V 7 bases, and 19 bases lay outside the gene matches. CDR3 nucleotide sequence: TGCAGTGAGTCCCTTGGCTTAGCGGGAGGATTGGGGAATGAGCAGTTCTTC. It codes for CSESLGLAGGLGNEQFF.

In its sample, this clonotype was seen a few times. The rearrangement joins TRBV20-1 to TRBJ2-5; D uncertain. V dropped 4 bases and J dropped 7 bases, with 7 bases sitting between them. Germline V gives CDR1 DFQATT, CDR2 SNEGSKA (reference sequence). CDR3 length equals 10 residues. The CDR3 spells CSATVGTQYF. For the CDR3, the DNA is TGCAGTGCTACTGTGGGGACCCAGTACTTC.

The CDR3 coding sequence is TGTGCCAGCAGTCCCCGACTAGCGTTCTACGAGCAGTACTTC. Its protein is CASSPRLAFYEQYF. V gene TRBV27 combines with J gene TRBJ2-7; 8 nucleotides align to TRBD2. CDR3 size: 14 residues. Looked up from germline, CDR1 is MNHEY and CDR2 is SMNVEV (reference sequence). Trimming at V came to 5 bases and at J to 3 bases, leaving 6 bases not matched to a gene.

This clonotype was picked up a small number of times. The J gene is TRBJ1-1, the V gene TRBV20-1, with D possibly matching TRBD1 (5 bases). Trimming took 3 bases from V and 5 from J, leaving 16 bases between them. CDR1 is DFQATT, CDR2 SNEGSKA, per germline (reference sequence). This CDR3 comprises 14 residues. CDR3 sequence (DNA): TGCAGTGCTAGTCTTGGGGCAGGGAAAACTGAAGCTTTCTTT. This codes for CSASLGAGKTEAFF.

This clonotype was detected only a few times. The V and J genes are TRBV18 and TRBJ2-3, with D tentatively TRBD1 or TRBD2 (5 bases each). The CDR3 extends over 13 amino acids. Trimming pared 3 bases from V and 2 bases from J, leaving 6 bases between. The germline V gene encodes CDR1 KGHSH and CDR2 LQKENI. DNA for the CDR3: TGTGCCAGCTCACCCGGGGCCACAGATACGCAGTATTTT. Translating it yields CASSPGATDTQYF.

The rearrangement uses TRBV7-9 and TRBJ2-5; D possibly uses TRBD1 or TRBD2 (5 bases each). V was clipped by 8 bases and J by 2 bases, with 15 bases between them. The length of the CDR3 is 14 residues. Germline V gene sequence: CDR1 SEHNR, CDR2 FQNEAQ (reference sequence). The CDR3 is CASVLRGKQETQYF. The CDR3 nucleotides read TGTGCCAGCGTACTCCGGGGCAAACAAGAGACCCAGTACTTC. Together with reference TRBV7-9 and TRBJ2-5, the CDR3 gives the full variable domain: DTGVSQNPRHKITKRGQNVTFRCDPISEHNRLYWYRQTLGQGPEFLTYFQNEAQLEKSRLLSDRFSAERPKGSFSTLEIQRTEQGDSAMYLCASVLRGKQETQYFGPGTRLLVL.

The chain uses TRBV5-6 and TRBJ2-6, with no clear D. With 0 bases removed from V and 0 bases from J, the gap between germline ends came to 7 bases. This CDR3 has 16 amino acids. Germline V gene sequence: CDR1 SGHDT, CDR2 YYEEEE. CDR3: CASSLVSGSGANVLTF. The CDR3 nucleotides are TGTGCCAGCAGCTTGGTGTCGGGCTCTGGGGCCAACGTCCTGACTTTC.

The chain combines TRBV3-1 with TRBJ2-1; D gene unclear. Germline CDR1 and CDR2: LGHDT and YNNKEL (reference sequence). Trimming pared 4 bases from V and 9 bases from J, leaving 16 bases between. This CDR3 region has 14 residues. CDR3 in amino acids: CASSLLSVMREQFF. The DNA of the CDR3 is TGTGCCAGCAGCCTACTCTCGGTCATGCGTGAGCAGTTCTTC.

The J gene is TRBJ2-7, the V gene TRBV15; D remains ambiguous. Trimming removed 0 bases from V and 4 bases from J, with 7 bases in between. In germline, CDR1 is LNHNV, CDR2 YYDKDF (reference sequence). The CDR3 has 13 residues. CDR3 residues: CATSRDRRYEQYF. CDR3 sequence (DNA): TGTGCCACCAGCAGAGATCGGCGATACGAGCAGTACTTC.

This clonotype has only a few counts. The chain carries TRBV27 and TRBJ1-1; 7 bases line up with TRBD1. This CDR3 is built from 14 residues. The germline gives CDR1 MNHEY, CDR2 SMNVEV (reference sequence). V shed 5 bases and J 3 bases; nucleotides not matched to a gene: 6. The CDR3 DNA follows: TGTGCCAGCAGTATATTCGACAGGGACACTGAAGCTTTCTTT. Translated, it gives CASSIFDRDTEAFF.

The V and J genes are TRBV6-1 and TRBJ2-7; D is possibly TRBD2 (6 bases). V was clipped by 2 bases and J by 0 bases, with 11 bases between them. The CDR3 is 15 residues long. Looked up from germline, CDR1 is MNHNS and CDR2 is SASEGT. The CDR3 reads CASSEKGTLSYEQYF. The CDR3 DNA sequence: TGTGCCAGCAGTGAAAAAGGGACTCTCTCCTACGAGCAGTACTTC.

The J gene is TRBJ1-1, the V gene TRBV7-8, with D possibly matching TRBD1 (6 bases). Germline assignment: CDR1 SGHVS and CDR2 FQNEAQ. Trimming shortened V by 0 bases and J by 7 bases, and 15 bases separated the two germline ends. The CDR3 is 15 residues long. The CDR3 bases are TGTGCCAGCAGCTTAGCGTTCAGGGGAAGAGGTGAAGCTTTCTTT. Translation: CASSLAFRGRGEAFF.

V gene TRBV2 combines with J gene TRBJ2-1; a weak D match, TRBD1 (5 bases). Looked up from germline, CDR1 is SNHLY and CDR2 is FYNNEI. There are 15 residues in the CDR3. V was shortened by 4 bases and J by 5 bases, with 15 bases between the two germline ends. CDR3 protein: CASSVARVFDNEQFF. The CDR3, as DNA: TGTGCCAGCAGTGTTGCCAGGGTCTTCGACAATGAGCAGTTCTTC. Together with reference TRBV2 and TRBJ2-1, the CDR3 gives the full variable domain: EPEVTQTPSHQVTQMGQEVILRCVPISNHLYFYWYRQILGQKVEFLVSFYNNEISEKSEIFDDQFSVERPDGSNFTLKIRSTKLEDSAMYFCASSVARVFDNEQFFGPGTRLTVL.

This clonotype was counted a few times. The chain combines TRBV5-1 with TRBJ2-3; D possibly uses TRBD1 or TRBD2 (6 bases each). Germline loops: CDR1 SGHRS, CDR2 YFSETQ. The CDR3 totals 15 residues. V dropped 0 bases and J dropped 1 base, with 9 bases sitting between them. The CDR3 nucleotides are TGCGCCAGCAGCTTGGAGGGGGGAGGCACAGATACGCAGTATTTT. It yields the protein CASSLEGGGTDTQYF.

The chain joins TRBV18 to TRBJ2-5; D is perhaps TRBD2 (6 bases). Germline CDR1 and CDR2: KGHSH and LQKENI. The CDR3 has 16 amino acids. V lost 3 bases, J lost 3 bases, and 17 bases lay in between. CDR3: CASSPAGISGKETQYF. CDR3 DNA sequence: TGTGCCAGCTCACCGGCGGGGATTAGCGGTAAAGAGACCCAGTACTTC.